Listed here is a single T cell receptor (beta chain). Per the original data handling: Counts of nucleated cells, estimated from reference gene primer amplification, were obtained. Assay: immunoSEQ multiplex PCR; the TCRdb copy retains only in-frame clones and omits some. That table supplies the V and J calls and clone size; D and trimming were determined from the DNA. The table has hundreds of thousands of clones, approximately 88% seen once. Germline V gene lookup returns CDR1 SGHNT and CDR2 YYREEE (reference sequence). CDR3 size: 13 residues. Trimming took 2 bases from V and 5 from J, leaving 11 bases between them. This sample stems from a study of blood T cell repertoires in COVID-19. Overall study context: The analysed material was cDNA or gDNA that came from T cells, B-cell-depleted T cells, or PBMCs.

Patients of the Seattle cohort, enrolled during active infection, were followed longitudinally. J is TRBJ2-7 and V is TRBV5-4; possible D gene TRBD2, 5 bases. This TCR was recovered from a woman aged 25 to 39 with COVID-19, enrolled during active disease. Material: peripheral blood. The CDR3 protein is CASSFSGFDEQYV. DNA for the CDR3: TGTGCCAGCAGCTTTTCGGGGTTCGACGAGCAGTACGTC.